What follows are 14 T cell receptor beta chains derived from one specimen sequenced in a study of control samples from healthy donors and cancer patients. Profiling relied on immunoSEQ multiplex PCR, and the TCRdb table lists in-frame clones only, not all of them. The sample carries about 170,000 clones, about 86% recorded once. Sequences were obtained from blood. These TCRs come from a woman aged 25 to 39 in good health.

The CDR3 DNA reads as TGTGCCAGCAGCTTAGCGCGGGTGTATCAGCCCCAGCATTTT. Translated: CASSLARVYQPQHF. The chain employs TRBV7-8 and TRBJ1-5; D unresolved. This CDR3 comprises 14 residues. CDR1 is SGHVS, CDR2 FQNEAQ, per germline. The ends were cut back, 0 bases at V and 5 bases at J, with 8 bases in the middle.

The chain has TRBV5-1 and TRBJ2-7; D may be TRBD1 (5 bases). The V gene's germline CDR1 is SGHRS and CDR2 YFSETQ. Trimming removed 4 bases at V and 3 bases at J, with 14 bases between. The CDR3 is 14 residues long. DNA for the CDR3: TGCGCCAGCAGCCCCGAACAGGCATACTACGAGCAGTACTTC. It yields the protein CASSPEQAYYEQYF.

J is TRBJ2-1 and V is TRBV9; perhaps TRBD1 as D (6 bases). CDR1 and CDR2 from the germline V gene are SGDLS and YYNGEE. This CDR3 region has 14 residues. Trimming left V 0 bases short and J 6 bases short, with 10 bases between. The CDR3 bases are TGTGCCAGCAGCGTAGGGGCAGGGGCCAATGAGCAGTTCTTC. This translates into CASSVGAGANEQFF.

This chain links TRBV29-1 with TRBJ2-3; 9 bases align to TRBD1. Germline V gene data show CDR1 as SQVTM and CDR2 as ANQGSEA. CDR3 size: 16 residues. The J segment lost 2 bases and the V segment lost 5 bases, leaving 11 bases of the junction unmatched. CDR3 bases: TGCAGCGTTTCTGCCCCGGGACAGGGCCTCACAGATACGCAGTATTTT. Translating it yields CSVSAPGQGLTDTQYF.

The rearrangement uses TRBV5-1 and TRBJ2-5, with 7 nucleotides matching TRBD1. Germline assignment: CDR1 SGHRS and CDR2 YFSETQ. J was trimmed by 1 base and V by 7 bases; bases with no gene match: 4. This CDR3 contains 13 residues. This chain's CDR3 is CASRQGVQETQYF. The DNA of the CDR3 is TGCGCCAGCCGACAGGGTGTCCAAGAGACCCAGTACTTC. The full variable domain, rest sourced from reference TRBV5-1 and TRBJ2-5, is KAGVTQTPRYLIKTRGQQVTLSCSPISGHRSVSWYQQTPGQGLQFLFEYFSETQRNKGNFPGRFSGRQFSNSRSEMNVSTLELGDSALYLCASRQGVQETQYFGPGTRLLVL.

V and J are TRBV11-2 and TRBJ2-1; 10 positions match TRBD2. The CDR3 contains 15 residues. Germline V lookup: CDR1 SGHAT, CDR2 FQNNGV. Unmatched junction bases numbered 1, after V lost 0 bases and J lost 5 bases. The CDR3 DNA sequence: TGTGCCAGCAGCTTAGAAGCGGGAGGGAACAATGAGCAGTTCTTC. Translating it yields CASSLEAGGNNEQFF.

V is TRBV9 and J is TRBJ1-1, with D perhaps TRBD1 (5 bases). From germline, CDR1 is SGDLS and CDR2 YYNGEE. The CDR3 spans 12 residues. Trimming removed 0 bases at V and 11 bases at J, with 11 bases between. The CDR3 protein is CASSVGEGDAFF. The CDR3 region has the DNA TGTGCCAGCAGCGTAGGCGAAGGGGATGCTTTCTTT.

This sequence joins TRBV19 and TRBJ1-6; 7 bases agree with TRBD1. The CDR3 contains 15 residues. J was trimmed by 6 bases and V by 3 bases; bases with no gene match: 5. CDR1 and CDR2 (germline): LNHDA, SQIVND (reference sequence). CDR3 DNA: TGTGCCAGTAGTATGAAGGGGGCGAGTAATTCACCCCTCCACTTT. Amino acids: CASSMKGASNSPLHF.

V gene TRBV6-5 combines with J gene TRBJ1-1; D is unresolved. This CDR3 is built from 13 residues. Germline loops: CDR1 MNHEY, CDR2 SVGAGI. V was cut by 8 bases and J by 6 bases, with 16 bases left in between. The CDR3 loop reads CASWFGIQAEAFF. CDR3 nucleotides: TGTGCCAGCTGGTTCGGGATCCAGGCTGAAGCTTTCTTT.

The chain links TRBV3-1 (or the pseudogene TRBV3-2) to TRBJ2-1; D is uncertain. V lost 3 bases, J lost 0 bases, and 6 bases lay in between. CDR1 LGHDT and CDR2 YNNKEL come from the germline V gene (reference sequence). The CDR3 spans 14 residues. CDR3 amino acids: CASSQSHSYNEQFF. The CDR3 bases are TGTGCCAGCAGCCAGTCACACTCCTACAATGAGCAGTTCTTC.

This sequence joins TRBV20-1 and TRBJ2-5; D is possibly TRBD1 or TRBD2 (5 bases each). Trimming left V 3 bases short and J 3 bases short, with 11 bases between. The CDR3 is made up of 13 amino acids. Germline CDR1 DFQATT, CDR2 SNEGSKA (reference sequence). CDR3 coding DNA: TGCAGTGCTAGTGAGGGGTCAAAAGAGACCCAGTACTTC. It specifies CSASEGSKETQYF.

The V call is TRBV19, the J call TRBJ2-1, with TRBD2 as a possible D gene (5 bases). CDR1 and CDR2 from the germline V gene are LNHDA and SQIVND (reference sequence). The CDR3 runs to 11 residues. V lost 3 bases to trimming and J lost 8 bases, with 5 bases between them. The chain's CDR3 is CASSISDEQFF. As DNA, the CDR3 is TGTGCCAGTAGTATTAGCGATGAGCAGTTCTTC. The full variable domain, completed using reference TRBV19 and TRBJ2-1, is DGGITQSPKYLFRKEGQNVTLSCEQNLNHDAMYWYRQDPGQGLRLIYYSQIVNDFQKGDIAEGYSVSREKKESFPLTVTSAQKNPTAFYLCASSISDEQFFGPGTRLTVL.

V gene TRBV27 combines with J gene TRBJ2-5, with D possibly being TRBD1 or TRBD2 (5 bases each). Germline V gene data show CDR1 as MNHEY and CDR2 as SMNVEV (reference sequence). The CDR3 loop spans 12 amino acids. Trimming left V 4 bases short and J 9 bases short, with 12 bases between. As DNA, the CDR3 is TGTGCCAGCAGTTCGGGACCCACGGCCCAGTACTTC. Translating gives CASSSGPTAQYF.

The V call is TRBV7-2, the J call TRBJ1-1; D not resolved. CDR1 and CDR2 from the germline V gene are SGHTA and FQGNSA. V was pared by 5 bases and J by 0 bases, with 13 bases between. The CDR3 runs to 15 residues. The DNA for the CDR3 is TGTGCCAGCAGCCAGCGGGGAGACATGAACACTGAAGCTTTCTTT. It codes for CASSQRGDMNTEAFF.